The rows below give T cell receptor beta chains drawn from one sample of a study of human T cells and chemical hapten exposure. TCRdb analysed the RACE reads with MiXCR anew, one entry per CDR3 protein. The top ten hold 8.4% of the sample, which has about 340,000 distinct CDR3 sequences, about 7% seen once. The material was whole blood, obtained in connection with sensitization to the hapten diphenylcyclopropenone (DPC). The source of these receptors is a woman between 18 and 29 years old with alopecia areata. Some clones in this sample may be carry-over from other donors' samples. CDR3s leave out the opening cysteine and the closing phenylalanine or tryptophan. D genes are given only for firm matches.

D: .; J: TRBJ2-3; V: TRBV3-1; CDR3: ASSQVHFHTDTQY
D: TRBD2; J: TRBJ2-7; V: TRBV24-1; CDR3: ATSRGTSGFYEQY
D: TRBD1; J: TRBJ2-4; V: TRBV7-9; CDR3: ASSLTGEAKNIQY
D: .; J: TRBJ1-6; V: TRBV20-1; CDR3: SATEGSYSPLH
D: .; J: TRBJ2-6; V: TRBV5-1; CDR3: ASSLVLGPEAGANVLT
D: .; J: TRBJ1-1; V: TRBV20-1; CDR3: SAWGQVNTEAF
D: .; J: TRBJ1-4; V: TRBV7-9; CDR3: ASSLAYPATNEKLF
D: .; J: TRBJ1-3; V: TRBV4-1; CDR3: ASSQDRGRADSGNTIY
D: TRBD1; J: TRBJ2-3; V: TRBV3-1; CDR3: ASSRTGLLTQY
D: .; J: TRBJ1-6; V: TRBV7-2; CDR3: ASSLTEGPLH
D: .; J: TRBJ2-1; V: TRBV6-5; CDR3: ASTTRPGDEQF
D: .; J: TRBJ1-3; V: TRBV28; CDR3: ASREQGLAGNTIY
D: TRBD2; J: TRBJ2-3; V: TRBV18; CDR3: ASSHGPGLAVHVGTQY
D: TRBD1; J: TRBJ2-3; V: TRBV19; CDR3: ASSGEGQGGETDTQY
D: TRBD1; J: TRBJ2-1; V: TRBV6-5; CDR3: ASRPSRDRPYNEQF
D: TRBD2; J: TRBJ2-3; V: TRBV4-1; CDR3: ASSQVTSGGRDTQY
D: TRBD1; J: TRBJ2-6; V: TRBV12-3/TRBV12-4; CDR3: ASSSNRGFSSGANVLT
D: TRBD1; J: TRBJ2-3; V: TRBV28; CDR3: ASKKGAAADTQY
D: .; J: TRBJ1-5; V: TRBV29-1; CDR3: SVEGRLEVGDPNQPQH
D: TRBD1; J: TRBJ2-7; V: TRBV25-1; CDR3: ASSAGQGTYEQY
D: TRBD2; J: TRBJ2-3; V: TRBV7-2; CDR3: ASSHGGSGGSDTQY
D: TRBD2; J: TRBJ2-1; V: TRBV6-2/TRBV6-3; CDR3: ASSSDGGANEQF
D: .; J: TRBJ1-3; V: TRBV5-1; CDR3: ASSLWFAGNTIY
D: TRBD1; J: TRBJ1-2; V: TRBV12-3/TRBV12-4; CDR3: ASSLGTGASYGYT
D: .; J: TRBJ2-3; V: TRBV6-2/TRBV6-3; CDR3: ASISGPSATDTQY
D: .; J: TRBJ2-3; V: TRBV2; CDR3: ASLLRDTQY
D: .; J: TRBJ2-7; V: TRBV20-1; CDR3: SAPNRISYEQY
D: .; J: TRBJ2-3; V: TRBV24-1; CDR3: ATSGTSDTQY
D: .; J: TRBJ1-1; V: TRBV27; CDR3: ASSLSVQGSLNTEAF
D: .; J: TRBJ1-5; V: TRBV6-4; CDR3: ASAVQENQPQH
D: .; J: TRBJ1-2; V: TRBV4-1; CDR3: ASSQDSWRNYGYT
D: .; J: TRBJ2-7; V: TRBV6-6; CDR3: ASSSRTDSLVEQY
D: .; J: TRBJ2-7; V: TRBV6-1; CDR3: ASSASVGAGYEQY
D: .; J: TRBJ2-5; V: TRBV28; CDR3: ASSLSVGSQGTLLGTQY
D: .; J: TRBJ1-4; V: TRBV18; CDR3: ASSPGRESEKLF
D: .; J: TRBJ1-4; V: TRBV28; CDR3: ASSSSPASSEKLF
D: TRBD1; J: TRBJ1-1; V: TRBV4-1; CDR3: ASRETGANPMNTEAF
D: .; J: TRBJ1-1; V: TRBV10-3; CDR3: AIRSDPNTEAF
D: TRBD1; J: TRBJ1-5; V: TRBV2; CDR3: ASNPQGAGNQPQH
D: TRBD1; J: TRBJ2-1; V: TRBV7-9; CDR3: ASGRGLNNEQF
D: .; J: TRBJ1-1; V: TRBV6-5; CDR3: ASSVGRSTEAF
D: .; J: TRBJ2-3; V: TRBV6-4; CDR3: ASSPHGGATDTQY
D: TRBD2; J: TRBJ2-7; V: TRBV20-1; CDR3: SARDPSGGEEQY
D: TRBD2; J: TRBJ2-1; V: TRBV4-3; CDR3: ASSPQQASGGVNEQF
D: .; J: TRBJ2-3; V: TRBV2; CDR3: ASTGQGTDTQY
D: TRBD1; J: TRBJ2-7; V: TRBV6-6; CDR3: ASSLTGTGSYEQY
D: .; J: TRBJ2-7; V: TRBV6-1; CDR3: ASIGQGDYEQY
D: .; J: TRBJ1-1; V: TRBV7-6; CDR3: ASSLIPDPEGTEAF
D: TRBD1; J: TRBJ2-1; V: TRBV12-3/TRBV12-4; CDR3: ASSLWTGGSGEQF